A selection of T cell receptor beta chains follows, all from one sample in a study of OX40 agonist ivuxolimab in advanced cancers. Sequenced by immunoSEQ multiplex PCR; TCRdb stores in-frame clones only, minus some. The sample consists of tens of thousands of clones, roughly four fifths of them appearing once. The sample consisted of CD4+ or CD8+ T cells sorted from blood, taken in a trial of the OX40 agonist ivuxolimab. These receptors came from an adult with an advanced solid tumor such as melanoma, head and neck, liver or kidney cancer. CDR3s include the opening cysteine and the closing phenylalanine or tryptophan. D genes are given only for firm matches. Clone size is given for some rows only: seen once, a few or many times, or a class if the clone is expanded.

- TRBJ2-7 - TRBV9 CASSVGSGSPEQYF TGTGCCAGCAGCGTAGGGTCGGGGTCTCCCGAGCAGTACTTC
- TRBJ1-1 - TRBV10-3 CAISESVRGKGKAFF TGTGCCATCAGTGAGTCCGTCAGGGGAAAAGGAAAAGCTTTCTTT
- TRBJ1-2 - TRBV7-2 CASSLARGNYGYTF TGTGCCAGCAGCTTAGCGAGGGGGAACTATGGCTACACCTTC
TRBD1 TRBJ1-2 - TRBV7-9 CASSLTGGEANGYTF TGTGCCAGCAGCTTGACAGGGGGCGAGGCAAATGGCTACACCTTC
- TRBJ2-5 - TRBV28 CASSPFTGWETQYF TGTGCCAGCAGTCCATTTACAGGGTGGGAGACCCAGTACTTC
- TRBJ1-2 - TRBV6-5 CASRPPDGPNYGYTF TGTGCCAGCAGACCACCGGACGGTCCTAACTATGGCTACACCTTC
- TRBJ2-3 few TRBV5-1 CASRDGTSTDTQYF TGCGCCAGCAGAGATGGGACTAGCACAGATACGCAGTATTTT
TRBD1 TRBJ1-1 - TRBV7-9 CASSSTGGTNTEAFF TGTGCCAGCAGCTCTACAGGGGGCACGAACACTGAAGCTTTCTTT
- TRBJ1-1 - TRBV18 CASSLDWGFEAFF TGTGCCAGCTCTCTAGATTGGGGATTTGAAGCTTTCTTT
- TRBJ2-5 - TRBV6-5 CASSYGTNQETQYF TGTGCCAGCAGTTATGGGACAAACCAAGAGACCCAGTACTTC
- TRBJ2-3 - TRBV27 CASSKLSGSTDTQYF TGTGCCAGCAGTAAGTTAAGCGGGAGCACAGATACGCAGTATTTT
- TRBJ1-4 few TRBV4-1 CASSQDGRYSEKLFF TGCGCCAGCAGCCAAGACGGCAGATATAGCGAAAAACTGTTTTTT
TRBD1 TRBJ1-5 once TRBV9 CASSERNQGAVQPQHF TGTGCCAGCAGCGAGAGGAATCAGGGGGCAGTTCAGCCCCAGCATTTT
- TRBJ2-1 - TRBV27 CASSLSIRDTADNEQFF TGTGCCAGCAGTTTATCGATTAGGGACACCGCCGACAATGAGCAGTTCTTC
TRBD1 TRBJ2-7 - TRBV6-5 CASSSTTWDRLDEQYF TGTGCCAGCAGTTCGACAACCTGGGACAGGCTAGACGAGCAGTACTTC
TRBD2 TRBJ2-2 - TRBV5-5 CASSLAGGAPGELFF TGTGCCAGCAGCTTGGCCGGGGGGGCCCCCGGGGAGCTGTTTTTT
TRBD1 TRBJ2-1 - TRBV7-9 CASSWPGTDRESSYNEQFF TGTGCCAGCAGCTGGCCCGGGACGGACAGGGAGAGCTCCTACAATGAGCAGTTCTTC
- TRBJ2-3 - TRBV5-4 CASSLNTDTQYF TGTGCCAGCAGCTTGAATACAGATACGCAGTATTTT
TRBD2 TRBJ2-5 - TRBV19 CASGGLAGRQETQYF TGTGCCAGTGGGGGGCTAGCGGGTCGCCAAGAGACCCAGTACTTC
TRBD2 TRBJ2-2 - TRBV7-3 CASSLNPPPSGGNYLAGELFF TGTGCCAGCAGCTTAAATCCCCCACCTAGCGGGGGGAATTATCTAGCCGGGGAGCTGTTTTTT
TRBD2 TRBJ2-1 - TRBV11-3 CASSLDVSGGPIF TGTGCCAGCAGCTTAGATGTATCGGGGGGGCCCATCTTC
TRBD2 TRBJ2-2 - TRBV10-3 CAIGRGDTGELFF TGTGCCATTGGGAGGGGCGACACCGGGGAGCTGTTTTTT
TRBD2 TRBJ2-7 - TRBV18 CASSRGLDGEQYF TGTGCCAGCTCCCGAGGACTAGATGGCGAGCAGTACTTC
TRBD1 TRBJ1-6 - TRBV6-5 CASSYQQGSHSPLHF TGTGCCAGCAGTTACCAACAGGGGTCTCATTCACCCCTCCACTTT
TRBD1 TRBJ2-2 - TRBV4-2 CASSQEGTGGATGELFF TGTGCCAGCAGCCAAGAAGGGACAGGGGGTGCCACCGGGGAGCTGTTTTTT
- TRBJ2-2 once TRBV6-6 CASSSGVDTGELFF TGTGCCAGCAGTTCGGGAGTGGACACCGGGGAGCTGTTTTTT
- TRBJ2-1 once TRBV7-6 CASSLGGGSFYEQFF TGTGCCAGCAGCTTAGGGGGGGGCTCTTTTTATGAGCAGTTCTTC
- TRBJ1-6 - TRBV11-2 CASSLARTVNSPLHF TGTGCCAGCAGCTTAGCCCGGACAGTTAATTCACCCCTCCACTTT
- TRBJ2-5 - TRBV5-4 CASSFQGGETQYF TGTGCCAGCAGCTTTCAGGGTGGGGAGACCCAGTACTTC
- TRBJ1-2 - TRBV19 CASSPNGGSDRGYTF TGTGCCAGTAGTCCGAACGGGGGATCGGATCGGGGCTACACCTTC
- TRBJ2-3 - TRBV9 CASSAEGLRHDTQYF TGTGCCAGCAGCGCCGAGGGACTGAGACACGATACGCAGTATTTT
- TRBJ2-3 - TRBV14 CASSQDSGRFTDTQYF TGTGCCAGCAGCCAAGATTCCGGCAGGTTCACAGATACGCAGTATTTT
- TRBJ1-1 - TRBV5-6 CASTKTGIEAFF TGTGCCAGCACCAAGACAGGAATCGAAGCTTTCTTT
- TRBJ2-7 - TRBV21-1 CASSKVCRDAYEQYF TGTGCCAGCAGCAAAGTATGCAGGGACGCCTACGAGCAGTACTTC
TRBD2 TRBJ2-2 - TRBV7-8 CASSLRAGGLTDTGELFF TGTGCCAGCAGCTTACGGGCGGGGGGTTTGACAGACACCGGGGAGCTGTTTTTT
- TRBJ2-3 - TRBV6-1 CASCKGGSTDTQYF TGTGCCAGCTGTAAGGGGGGAAGCACAGATACGCAGTATTTT
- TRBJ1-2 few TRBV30 CAWSRTRGYTF TGTGCCTGGTCGCGGACACGTGGCTACACCTTC
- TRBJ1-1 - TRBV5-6 CASSLESYSLKANTEAFF TGTGCCAGCAGCTTGGAGTCCTACAGTCTTAAGGCGAACACTGAAGCTTTCTTT
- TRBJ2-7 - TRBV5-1 CASSLDGHAPYEQYF TGCGCCAGCAGCTTGGATGGCCACGCACCTTACGAGCAGTACTTC
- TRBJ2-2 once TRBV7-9 CASSFGGGNTGELFF TGTGCCAGCAGCTTTGGCGGGGGCAACACCGGGGAGCTGTTTTTT
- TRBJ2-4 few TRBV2 CASRGGANIQYF TGTGCCAGCAGGGGGGGGGCCAACATTCAGTACTTC
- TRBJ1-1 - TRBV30 CAWSVSHTEAFF TGTGCCTGGAGTGTTTCCCACACTGAAGCTTTCTTT
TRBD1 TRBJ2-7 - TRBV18 CASSPAGTAGYEQYF TGTGCCAGCTCACCTGCCGGGACAGCAGGCTACGAGCAGTACTTC
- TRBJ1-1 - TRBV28 CASSRTAGFTEAFF TGTGCCAGCAGTCGGACGGCAGGGTTCACTGAAGCTTTCTTT
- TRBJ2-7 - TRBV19 CASSGHSESEQYF TGTGCCAGTAGTGGACATTCGGAAAGCGAGCAGTACTTC
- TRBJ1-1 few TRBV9 CASGGGKTEAFF TGTGCCAGCGGAGGGGGGAAGACTGAAGCTTTCTTT
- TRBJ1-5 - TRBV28 CASLTGNFQPQHF TGTGCCAGCCTCACCGGAAACTTTCAGCCCCAGCATTTT
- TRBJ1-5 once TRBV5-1 CASSRSAGGNQPQHF TGCGCCAGCAGCCGATCCGCTGGGGGCAATCAGCCCCAGCATTTT
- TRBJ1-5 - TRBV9 CASSVRGDSNQPQHF TGTGCCAGCAGCGTGAGGGGTGATAGCAATCAGCCCCAGCATTTT
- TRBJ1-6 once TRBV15 CATSRDTTRSSYNSPLHF TGTGCCACCAGCAGAGATACGACAAGGAGCTCCTATAATTCACCCCTCCACTTT
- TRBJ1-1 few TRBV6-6 CASSYGGIWYTEAFF TGTGCCAGCAGTTACGGAGGAATCTGGTACACTGAAGCTTTCTTT
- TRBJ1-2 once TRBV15 CATSRDLDGYTF TGTGCCACCAGCAGAGATCTGGATGGCTACACCTTC
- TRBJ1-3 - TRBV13 CASSLNQALGNTIYF TGTGCCAGCAGCTTAAACCAAGCTTTGGGAAACACCATATATTTT
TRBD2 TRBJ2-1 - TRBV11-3 CASSPGLAGNNEQFF TGTGCCAGCAGCCCGGGACTAGCGGGGAACAATGAGCAGTTCTTC
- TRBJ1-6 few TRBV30 CAWSGRMSSYNSPLHF TGTGCCTGGAGTGGAAGGATGAGCTCCTATAATTCACCCCTCCACTTT
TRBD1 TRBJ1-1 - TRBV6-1 CASTFGQGDTEAFF TGTGCCAGCACTTTCGGACAGGGGGACACTGAAGCTTTCTTT
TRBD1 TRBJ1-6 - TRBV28 CASTWTGDSPLHF TGTGCCAGCACCTGGACAGGGGATTCACCCCTCCACTTT